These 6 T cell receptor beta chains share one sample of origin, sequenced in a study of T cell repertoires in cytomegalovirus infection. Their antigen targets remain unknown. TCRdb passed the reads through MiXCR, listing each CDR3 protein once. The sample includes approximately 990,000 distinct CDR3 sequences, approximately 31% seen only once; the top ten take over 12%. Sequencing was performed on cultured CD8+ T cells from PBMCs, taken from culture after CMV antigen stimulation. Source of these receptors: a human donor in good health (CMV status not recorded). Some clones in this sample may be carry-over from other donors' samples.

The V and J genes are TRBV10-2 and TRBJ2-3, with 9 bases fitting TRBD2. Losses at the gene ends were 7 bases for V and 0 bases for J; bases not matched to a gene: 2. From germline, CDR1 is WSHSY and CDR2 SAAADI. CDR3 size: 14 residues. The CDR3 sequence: CASISGGSTDTQYF. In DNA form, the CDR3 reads TGCGCCAGCATTAGCGGGGGCAGCACAGATACGCAGTATTTT.

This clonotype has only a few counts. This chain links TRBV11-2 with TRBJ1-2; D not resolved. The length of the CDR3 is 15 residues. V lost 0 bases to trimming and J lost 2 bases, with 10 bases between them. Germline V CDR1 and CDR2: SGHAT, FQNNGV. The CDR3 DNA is TGTGCCAGCAGCTTAGACCCTCGGGAAAACTATGGCTACACCTTC. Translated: CASSLDPRENYGYTF.

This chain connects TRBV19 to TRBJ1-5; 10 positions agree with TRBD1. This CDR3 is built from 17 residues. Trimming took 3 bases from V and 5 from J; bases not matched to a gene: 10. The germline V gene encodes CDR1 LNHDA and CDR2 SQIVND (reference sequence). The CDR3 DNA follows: TGTGCCAGTAGTATCGGTAGACAGGGGGCTTACGATCAGCCCCAGCATTTT. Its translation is CASSIGRQGAYDQPQHF.

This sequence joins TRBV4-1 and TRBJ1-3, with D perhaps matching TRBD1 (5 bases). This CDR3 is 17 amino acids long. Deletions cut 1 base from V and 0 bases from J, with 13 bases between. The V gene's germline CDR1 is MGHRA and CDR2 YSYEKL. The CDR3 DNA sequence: TGCGCCAGCAGCCAAGGAAGAACAGGAACCTCTGGAAACACCATATATTTT. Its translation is CASSQGRTGTSGNTIYF.

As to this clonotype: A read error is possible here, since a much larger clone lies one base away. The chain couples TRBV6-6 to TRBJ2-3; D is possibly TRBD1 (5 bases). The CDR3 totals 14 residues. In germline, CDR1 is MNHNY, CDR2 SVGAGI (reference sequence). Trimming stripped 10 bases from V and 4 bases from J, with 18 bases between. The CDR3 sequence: CANRLYSPADTQYF. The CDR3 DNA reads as TGTGCCAACAGGCTCTACTCCCCGGCAGATACGCAGTATTTT.

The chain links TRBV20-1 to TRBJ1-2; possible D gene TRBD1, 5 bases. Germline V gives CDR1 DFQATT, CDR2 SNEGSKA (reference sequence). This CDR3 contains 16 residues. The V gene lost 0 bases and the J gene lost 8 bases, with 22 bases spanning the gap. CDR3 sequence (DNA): TGCAGTGCTAGAGATAAGGAGAGCGCCCAGGGTAGGGGCTACACCTTC. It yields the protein CSARDKESAQGRGYTF.